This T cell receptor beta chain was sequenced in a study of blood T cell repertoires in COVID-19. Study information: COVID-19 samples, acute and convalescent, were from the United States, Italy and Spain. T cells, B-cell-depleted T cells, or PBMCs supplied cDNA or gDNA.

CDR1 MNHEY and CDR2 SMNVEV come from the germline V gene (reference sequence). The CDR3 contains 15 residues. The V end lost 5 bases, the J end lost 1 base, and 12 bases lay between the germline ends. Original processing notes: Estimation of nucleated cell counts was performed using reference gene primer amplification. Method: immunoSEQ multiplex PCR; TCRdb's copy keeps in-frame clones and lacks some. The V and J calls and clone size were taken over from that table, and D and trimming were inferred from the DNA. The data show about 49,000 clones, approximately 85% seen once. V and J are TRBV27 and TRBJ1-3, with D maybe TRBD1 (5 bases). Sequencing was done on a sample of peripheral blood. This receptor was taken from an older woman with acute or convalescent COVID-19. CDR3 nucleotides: TGTGCCAGCAGTCCCACTCGGGGGTCTGGAAACACCATATATTTT. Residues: CASSPTRGSGNTIYF.